This T cell receptor (beta chain) was found in a study of T cell responses to AZD1222 COVID-19 vaccine. The CDR3 has 13 amino acids. The V gene lost 5 bases and the J gene lost 7 bases, with 14 bases spanning the gap. Clones were sequenced by immunoSEQ multiplex PCR, and TCRdb holds only the in-frame ones, with some missing. The sample comprises 150,000 to 200,000 clones, roughly 89% of which are singletons, and roughly 0.98% rests with the top ten. The receptor's source is an adult who received the AZD1222 COVID-19 vaccine. Sequenced material: peripheral blood, taken 28 days after the second AZD1222 dose. V and J are TRBV12-3 or TRBV12-4 and TRBJ2-5; weak D call: TRBD2 (5 bases). The CDR3 nucleotides are TGTGCCAGCAGTCCACCTGGCCGGGGGACCCAGTACTTC. It codes for CASSPPGRGTQYF.